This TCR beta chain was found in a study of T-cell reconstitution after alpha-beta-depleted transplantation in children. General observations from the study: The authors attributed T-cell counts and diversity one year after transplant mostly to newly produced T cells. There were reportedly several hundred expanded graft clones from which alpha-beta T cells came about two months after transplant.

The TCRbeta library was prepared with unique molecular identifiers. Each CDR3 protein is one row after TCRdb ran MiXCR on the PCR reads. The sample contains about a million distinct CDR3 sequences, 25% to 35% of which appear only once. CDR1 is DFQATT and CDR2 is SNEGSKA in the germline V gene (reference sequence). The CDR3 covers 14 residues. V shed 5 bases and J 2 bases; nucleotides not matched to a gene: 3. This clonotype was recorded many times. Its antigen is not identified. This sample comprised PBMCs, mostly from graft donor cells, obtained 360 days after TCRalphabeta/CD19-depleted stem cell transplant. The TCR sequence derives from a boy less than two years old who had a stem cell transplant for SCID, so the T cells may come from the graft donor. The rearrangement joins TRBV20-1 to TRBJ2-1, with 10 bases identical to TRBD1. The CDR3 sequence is CSAETGGPYNEQFF. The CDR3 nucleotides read TGCAGTGCTGAGACAGGGGGCCCCTACAATGAGCAGTTCTTC.